Following are 19 T cell receptor beta chains from one sample sequenced in a study of cytotoxic CD8 clonotypes in ibrutinib-treated CLL. TCRdb's copy holds only in-frame clones and misses some; the assay was immunoSEQ multiplex PCR. The data contain approximately 40,000 clones, about 70% of them seen just once; the ten biggest clones take up roughly a tenth. The sample in question was PBMCs, obtained at disease progression, from a patient treated with ibrutinib. The receptor source for this set is a human donor with chronic lymphocytic leukemia.

This clone appeared a few times. The chain joins TRBV2 to TRBJ2-7; no reliable D call. Germline V gene sequence: CDR1 SNHLY, CDR2 FYNNEI. V lost 10 bases, J lost 3 bases, and 19 bases lay in between. The CDR3 covers 14 residues. Here the CDR3 reads CANQEYILNYEQYF. The CDR3 DNA is TGTGCCAATCAGGAGTATATTCTCAACTACGAGCAGTACTTC.

This sequence joins TRBV5-1 and TRBJ2-5, with 8 positions matching TRBD2. V lost 0 bases and J lost 5; bases outside the gene matches: 3. CDR3 length: 14 amino acids. CDR1 is SGHRS, CDR2 YFSETQ, per germline. In nucleotides, the CDR3 is TGCGCCAGCAGCTTGGCCCGGGAGGGGGAGACCCAGTACTTC. Translation gives CASSLAREGETQYF.

CDR3 sequence reads: CASSFRLAAGYF. The CDR3 DNA reads as TGTGCCAGCAGTTTTCGACTAGCGGCCGGGTATTTT. This sequence joins TRBV28 and TRBJ2-3; 9 bases match TRBD2. After removal of 3 bases from V and 14 bases from J, the junction contained 6 bases not matched to a gene. Germline CDR1 MDHEN, CDR2 SYDVKM. The CDR3 is 12 amino acids.

This clone has more than one count but fewer than ten. The chain carries TRBV5-1 and TRBJ2-2; D not certain. CDR1 is SGHRS, CDR2 YFSETQ, per germline. V was shortened by 0 bases and J by 4 bases, with 7 bases between the two germline ends. The CDR3 spans 14 residues. Here the CDR3 reads CASSLAAVTGELFF. The CDR3 coding sequence is TGCGCCAGCAGCTTGGCGGCTGTCACCGGGGAGCTGTTTTTT. Drawing the rest from reference TRBV5-1 and TRBJ2-2, the complete variable domain is KAGVTQTPRYLIKTRGQQVTLSCSPISGHRSVSWYQQTPGQGLQFLFEYFSETQRNKGNFPGRFSGRQFSNSRSEMNVSTLELGDSALYLCASSLAAVTGELFFGEGSRLTVL.

This chain joins TRBV25-1 and TRBJ2-7, with 7 bases fitting TRBD2. Germline V gene data show CDR1 as MGHDK and CDR2 as SYGVNS. V lost 2 bases and J lost 3; bases outside the gene matches: 13. This CDR3 region has 17 residues. DNA for the CDR3: TGTGCCAGCAGTGAAAGGGCCAGGGTCACTAGCGTCTACGAGCAGTACTTC. Translating it yields CASSERARVTSVYEQYF.

The V gene is TRBV7-8, the J gene TRBJ1-1; no clear D. Trimming stripped 1 base from V and 2 bases from J, with 11 bases between. The germline gives CDR1 SGHVS, CDR2 FQNEAQ. This CDR3 contains 15 residues. This chain's CDR3 is CASSLGIPPNTEAFF. CDR3 nucleotides: TGTGCCAGCAGCTTAGGGATTCCCCCCAACACTGAAGCTTTCTTT.

This clone was detected only a few times. The chain uses TRBV28 and TRBJ1-1; 7 bases are a match to TRBD1. Unmatched junction bases numbered 2, after V lost 4 bases and J lost 3 bases. CDR1 is MDHEN and CDR2 is SYDVKM in the germline V gene. This CDR3 region has 13 residues. In nucleotides, the CDR3 is TGTGCCAGCAGTTACAGGGGCTACACTGAAGCTTTCTTT. The encoded protein is CASSYRGYTEAFF.

In its sample, this clone was seen once. V and J are TRBV28 and TRBJ1-4; no reliable D call. V was cut by 7 bases and J by 12 bases, with 15 bases left in between. The CDR3 totals 12 residues. Germline V gene sequence: CDR1 MDHEN, CDR2 SYDVKM. CDR3 DNA: TGTGCCAGCAATGTGGGTTCCTTGGAACTGTTTTTT. This sequence encodes CASNVGSLELFF.

This sequence joins TRBV5-4 and TRBJ2-7; 8 bases match TRBD2. CDR1 is SGHNT, CDR2 YYREEE, per germline (reference sequence). The CDR3 runs 15 residues. The V and J ends lost 0 bases and 2 bases, in that order; junction bases with no gene match: 4. The CDR3 here is CASSLAGGLPYEQYF. The CDR3 DNA reads as TGTGCCAGCAGCTTGGCGGGAGGGTTACCCTACGAGCAGTACTTC.

The chain carries TRBV18 and TRBJ1-1; 11 positions agree with TRBD1. Germline V gene lookup returns CDR1 KGHSH and CDR2 LQKENI. The J segment lost 0 bases and the V segment lost 3 bases, leaving 6 bases of the junction unmatched. The CDR3 is made up of 17 amino acids. Here the CDR3 DNA reads TGTGCCAGCTCACCCGGACAGGGGGCGAGGATGAACACTGAAGCTTTCTTT. Encoded protein: CASSPGQGARMNTEAFF.

This sequence joins TRBV6-5 and TRBJ1-2, with D perhaps TRBD1 (6 bases). CDR1 and CDR2 (germline): MNHEY, SVGAGI. CDR3 size: 15 residues. V lost 5 bases and J lost 4, with 17 bases in between. The CDR3: CASSTLSRGGYGYTF. DNA for the CDR3: TGTGCCAGCAGTACTCTATCTAGGGGGGGCTATGGCTACACCTTC.

The gene calls are TRBV11-2 and TRBJ1-4, with D unclear. The CDR3 length is 13 residues. Trimming took 8 bases from V and 4 from J, leaving 11 bases between them. Germline V gives CDR1 SGHAT, CDR2 FQNNGV. Written as DNA, the CDR3 is TGTGCCAGCTCAGAACTTCTTAATGAAAAACTGTTTTTT. Residues: CASSELLNEKLFF. The complete variable domain, with remaining parts taken from reference TRBV11-2 and TRBJ1-4, reads EAGVAQSPRYKIIEKRQSVAFWCNPISGHATLYWYQQILGQGPKLLIQFQNNGVVDDSQLPKDRFSAERLKGVDSTLKIQPAKLEDSAVYLCASSELLNEKLFFGSGTQLSVL.

V usage is TRBV7-9 and J usage is TRBJ2-7; 11 bases match TRBD1. The CDR3 is 15 residues long. J lost 3 bases, V lost 1 base, and 2 bases had no gene match. Germline CDR1 and CDR2: SEHNR and FQNEAQ (reference sequence). Here the CDR3 reads CASSLGGTGGYEQYF. The CDR3 coding sequence is TGTGCCAGCAGCTTAGGCGGGACAGGGGGCTACGAGCAGTACTTC.

This sequence joins TRBV5-1 and TRBJ2-3; TRBD2 matches 13 bases. This CDR3 comprises 16 residues. With V trimmed by 3 bases and J by 2 bases, 3 bases remained unmatched. In germline, CDR1 is SGHRS, CDR2 YFSETQ. CDR3 loop: CASSSGLAGPTDTQYF. CDR3 in DNA: TGCGCCAGCAGCTCGGGACTAGCGGGACCCACAGATACGCAGTATTTT.

This clone turned up a few times. This chain links TRBV6-1 with TRBJ1-5; D gene unclear. Germline lookup yields CDR1 MNHNS and CDR2 SASEGT. V lost 1 base, J lost 4 bases, and 8 bases lay in between. The length of the CDR3 is 14 residues. This CDR3 is CASSEEVQNQPQHF. CDR3 nucleotides: TGTGCCAGCAGTGAAGAAGTCCAGAATCAGCCCCAGCATTTT.

The CDR3 sequence is CASSLGGQSEAFF. The CDR3 DNA sequence: TGTGCCAGCAGCTTAGGGGGACAGTCCGAAGCTTTCTTT. The chain couples TRBV7-9 to TRBJ1-1; 7 bases line up with TRBD1. This CDR3 is built from 13 residues. Germline V gene data show CDR1 as SEHNR and CDR2 as FQNEAQ (reference sequence). Trimming at V came to 1 base and at J to 8 bases, leaving 4 bases not matched to a gene. Full variable domain (remainder filled in from reference TRBV7-9 and TRBJ1-1): DTGVSQNPRHKITKRGQNVTFRCDPISEHNRLYWYRQTLGQGPEFLTYFQNEAQLEKSRLLSDRFSAERPKGSFSTLEIQRTEQGDSAMYLCASSLGGQSEAFFGQGTRLTVV.

CDR3 DNA sequence: TGTGCCAGCAGTTACGGAACAGGGGGCGCGAGAACTGAAGCTTTCTTT. Amino acids: CASSYGTGGARTEAFF. The rearrangement joins TRBV6-5 to TRBJ1-1, with 9 nucleotides matching TRBD1. The germline CDR1 and CDR2 sequences are MNHEY and SVGAGI. V was clipped by 2 bases and J by 5 bases; unmatched bases: 9. The CDR3 consists of 16 residues.

The chain recombines TRBV7-9 with TRBJ1-3, with a weak D call TRBD1 (5 bases). Germline V gene data show CDR1 as SEHNR and CDR2 as FQNEAQ (reference sequence). V was pared by 4 bases and J by 0 bases, with 7 bases between. This CDR3 has 14 residues. Here the CDR3 DNA reads TGTGCCAGCAGCTCAACAGGCTCTGGAAACACCATATATTTT. Translating gives CASSSTGSGNTIYF.

The chain carries TRBV19 and TRBJ1-5, with TRBD1 matching over 9 bases. The CDR3 length is 14 residues. Germline CDR1 and CDR2: LNHDA and SQIVND (reference sequence). V trimming: 6 bases; J trimming: 6 bases; junction bases outside the gene matches: 6. In DNA, the CDR3 is TGTGCCAGTAGGAGGGACAGGGCCAGTCAGCCCCAGCATTTT. This gives the protein CASRRDRASQPQHF.